This TCR beta chain originates from a study of human T cells and chemical hapten exposure (dated by TCRdb to 2020 to 2022). Regarding the complete study: For sensitization, 2% DPC in acetone was applied to a 2 cm by 2 cm area of upper inner arm skin. Patients additionally received weekly therapeutic DPC doses to the scalp throughout the roughly 25-week study period. Patch testing was performed on the upper back with Finn chambers containing 0.01% DPC, and the patch tests were scored after 6 days according to International Contact Dermatitis Research Group standards. Most of the patients in the cohort were female, and the cohort covered alopecia areata with under or over 50% scalp involvement, alopecia totalis and alopecia universalis. The libraries were sequenced as a pool, and the TCR yield per sample differed mostly because of small variations in library volumes within the pool. Peripheral blood TCR repertoire changes were tracked in vivo in alopecia patients during primary and secondary sensitization to the hapten diphenylcyclopropenone (DPC). Blood was sampled from patients pre-sensitization (week 0) and at 2, 6 and about 24 weeks after DPC sensitization. Blood for TCR sequencing was provided by twenty-nine alopecia patients at one to four time points (pre-sensitization, 2, 6 and 24 weeks).

This clonotype was seen a few times. What antigen it recognizes has not been identified. No base quality information exists; no much larger clone differs at one position. Library preparation was by RACE. Sequenced using a NextSeq 500. Library preparation attached unique molecular identifiers to individual cDNA molecules for quantitative, reproducible TCR counting. From each blood RNA sample, both TCR alpha and TCR beta chains were sequenced. The published analysis was carried out like this. The median number of TCRs per sample was around 100,000, ranging from roughly 20,000 to 700,000. The Decombinator software suite was used to annotate V, J and CDR3 in the TCR reads. For PS versus PT1 abundance plots, all samples were subsampled to the same number of TCRs (28,000). Expanded TCRs were defined as absent before sensitization and observed at least eight times at the 2-week time point. TCRdb itself trimmed the public reads at Q25 with fastp, ran MiXCR and retained productive beta chains. Rows are combined by CDR3 protein, so each entry shows the most common genes and DNA. These V and J calls derive from TCRdb rather than the authors' analysis. In this sample the table shows approximately 86,000 distinct CDR3 sequences, 11% of which occur a single time. Roughly 1% of the sample belongs to the ten largest clones.

According to the study, the label for this sample's time point signals: patch test 3, about 24 weeks after DPC sensitization. The treatment or condition label corresponds to: therapeutic diphenylcyclopropenone sensitization with weekly scalp DPC. At every patch-test visit, the blood draw took place before the patch test was put on. Patients were considered eligible if aged 18 to 70, diagnosed with alopecia and deemed suitable for DPC therapy, and patients were excluded if pregnant. Total RNA was extracted from unfractionated whole blood collected in Tempus Blood RNA tubes. Reading from cysteine to phenylalanine, the CDR3 counts 15 amino acids. Only the CDR3 part of the read is kept: 45 bases, read in frame from the first base. V drops 7 bases and J drops 1 base, leaving 15 bases in between. On the study overall, not on this receptor specifically: Repeated subsampling changed both the strength of the expansion versus patch-test correlation and the threshold at which the correlation became significant. Patch test score correlated positively with the number of PT1 expanded TCRs, reaching significance at thresholds 8, 16 and 32 but not at 4. Compared with pre-sensitization or healthy control sets, expanded TCRs formed significantly more large CDR3 similarity clusters, which is consistent with antigen-driven responses. Because every patient had alopecia, a presumed autoimmune disease, the patients' immune response might differ from that of healthy individuals. No change with DPC sensitization was found in the number of TCRs above 1 in 1000 frequency, and no evidence of global repertoire structure alterations was found.

The receptor's source is a woman aged 25-40 years with alopecia areata. Some clones in this sample may be carry-over from other donors' samples. The V and J genes are TRBV12-3 or TRBV12-4 and TRBJ2-3; TRBD2 might be the D gene, on 5 matching bases. The sequencing here drew on whole blood, taken in connection with sensitization to the hapten diphenylcyclopropenone (DPC). The CDR3 has the sequence CASTSLSGGTDTQYF. The nucleotide sequence is given as TGTGCCAGCACCTCGTTGAGCGGAGGCACAGATACGCAGTATTTT.